Sequencing of this T cell receptor (beta chain) was carried out in a study of blood T cell repertoires in COVID-19 (dated by TCRdb to the early 2020s). With regard to the full study: The collaborator samples originated in the United States, Italy and Spain and spanned the acute and convalescent phases of COVID-19. The prospective study material was composed of cDNA or gDNA derived from T cells, B-cell-depleted T cells, or PBMCs. Subjects who had been exposed to COVID-19, were actively infected with it, or had recovered from it provided the deeply sampled blood TCRbeta repertoires that made up the dataset. A freely available public database, intended as a resource for researchers studying the immune response to SARS-CoV-2, is where the repertoires were released. Samples came from the ongoing ImmuneRACE study (first 160 participants) plus 1,254 subjects from 6 global collaborators. The sample metadata nearly always contained a de-identified subject ID, COVID-19 status, age in years and sex. HLA class I and class II types, where available, came from metadata supplied by the sample provider rather than from assay-based typing.

This clone showed up just once. Its antigen is still unknown. Base-call qualities are not available, and no considerably larger clone is one nucleotide away. The immunoSEQ Assay, a bias-controlled multiplex PCR, was used to amplify TCRbeta CDR3 regions from genomic DNA. The authors processed their data as follows. Within the assay, amplification of reference gene primers was used to estimate how many nucleated cells each sample contained. To quantify the absolute abundance of each unique TCRbeta CDR3 rearrangement, sequence reads were collapsed and filtered. For each sample, productive Simpson clonality was calculated by taking the square root of Simpson's diversity index across productive rearrangements. TCRdb obtained this table from immuneACCESS and retained in-frame rearrangements with V and J assigned. These tables miss some clones; where compared with another copy, unresolved V genes account for less than half of the shortfall, and the remainder is unexplained. Clone size and V and J calls were adopted from that table, with D and trimming inferred from the DNA. For this sample there are approximately 230,000 clones; approximately 82% appear just once. The biggest ten clones account for 4.5% to 6% of the sample.

The collaborating institutions used their own protocols to collect whole blood in K2EDTA tubes. For TCRbeta analysis, collaborators shipped samples as frozen whole blood, isolated PBMCs, or DNA extracted from either of those sample types. The full study reports these points: The quantity of clinical and demographic metadata differed by source and by participant and was supplied without curation.

The clonotype was recovered from a woman aged 80 or older with active or convalescent COVID-19. Sequencing was carried out using peripheral blood.

The DNA reads as follows: TGTGCCAGTGAACAGGGGGCTTGGAACTATGGCTACACCTTC. It encodes CASEQGAWNYGYTF. The sequence links TRBV6-5 to TRBJ1-2, with 9 central nucleotides matching TRBD1. Reading the germline V gene gives CDR1 MNHEY and CDR2 SVGAGI. Relative to germline, V is missing 9 bases and J is missing 2 bases, with 7 bases of the junction outside any gene match. Its CDR3 holds 14 amino acids, cysteine through phenylalanine. The retained sequence is limited to the CDR3, 42 bases, with the frame set at the first base.